This T cell receptor beta chain was observed in a study of shared clonotypes between healthy human individuals. Data came from immunoSEQ multiplex PCR; TCRdb stores just in-frame clones and leaves some out. The sample gives some 650,000 clones, 95% to 98% of which show up once; 0.055% to 0.07% is in the top ten. This clone was seen many times. The germline V gene encodes CDR1 SGHDN and CDR2 FVKESK. Trimming took 5 bases from V and 4 from J, leaving 26 bases between them. This CDR3 spans 18 amino acids. The TCR originated in a woman in her thirties in good health. Sequenced: naive CD4+ T cells sorted from blood. Subset reported: CD45RA+ positively selected. The gene calls are TRBV14 and TRBJ1-1; the D gene is possibly TRBD1 (6 bases). CDR3 coding DNA: TGTGCCAGCAGCTCCACAGGGACGATGGGTGATTCGGGCACTGAAGCTTTCTTT. Translated: CASSSTGTMGDSGTEAFF.